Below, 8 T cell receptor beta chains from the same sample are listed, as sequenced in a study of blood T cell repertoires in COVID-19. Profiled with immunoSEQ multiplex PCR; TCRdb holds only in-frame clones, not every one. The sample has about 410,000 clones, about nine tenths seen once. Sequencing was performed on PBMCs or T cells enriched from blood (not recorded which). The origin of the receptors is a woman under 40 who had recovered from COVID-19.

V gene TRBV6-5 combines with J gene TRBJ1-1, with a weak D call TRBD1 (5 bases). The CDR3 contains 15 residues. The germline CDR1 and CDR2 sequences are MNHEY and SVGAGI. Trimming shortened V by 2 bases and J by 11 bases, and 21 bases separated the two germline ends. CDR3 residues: CASSYGENYRFRAFF. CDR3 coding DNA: TGTGCCAGCAGTTACGGGGAAAATTACAGGTTCAGGGCTTTCTTT.

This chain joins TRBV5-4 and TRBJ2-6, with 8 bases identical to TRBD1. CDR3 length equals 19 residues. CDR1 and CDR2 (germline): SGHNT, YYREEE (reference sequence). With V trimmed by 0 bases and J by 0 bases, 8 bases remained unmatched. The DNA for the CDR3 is TGTGCCAGCAGCTTGGTAGGGTTCAGGGGGCTCTCTGGGGCCAACGTCCTGACTTTC. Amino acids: CASSLVGFRGLSGANVLTF.

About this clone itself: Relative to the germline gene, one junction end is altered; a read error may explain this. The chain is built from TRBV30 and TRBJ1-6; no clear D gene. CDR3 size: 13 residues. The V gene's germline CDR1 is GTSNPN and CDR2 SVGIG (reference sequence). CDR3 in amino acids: CAWSSGYNSPFHF. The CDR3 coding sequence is TGTGCCTGGAGTTCGGGTTATAATTCACCCTTCCACTTT.

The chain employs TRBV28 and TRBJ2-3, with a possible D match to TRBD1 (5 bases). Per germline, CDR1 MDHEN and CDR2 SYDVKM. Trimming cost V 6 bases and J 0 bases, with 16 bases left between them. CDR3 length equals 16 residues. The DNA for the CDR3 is TGTGCCAGCAGCCAACCTTCAGGGCCTAGCACAGATACGCAGTATTTT. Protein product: CASSQPSGPSTDTQYF.

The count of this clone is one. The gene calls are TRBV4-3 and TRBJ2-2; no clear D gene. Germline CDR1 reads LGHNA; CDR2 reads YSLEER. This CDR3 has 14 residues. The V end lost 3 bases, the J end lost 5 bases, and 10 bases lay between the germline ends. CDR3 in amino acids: CASSQSLPTGELFF. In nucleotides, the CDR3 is TGCGCCAGCAGCCAGAGCCTTCCGACCGGGGAGCTGTTTTTT.

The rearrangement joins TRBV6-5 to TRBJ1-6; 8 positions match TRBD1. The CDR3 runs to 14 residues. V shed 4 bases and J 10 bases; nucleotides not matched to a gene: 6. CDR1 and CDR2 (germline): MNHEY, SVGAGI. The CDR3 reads CASSWTGRESPLHF. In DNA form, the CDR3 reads TGTGCCAGCAGTTGGACAGGGCGGGAATCACCCCTCCACTTT.

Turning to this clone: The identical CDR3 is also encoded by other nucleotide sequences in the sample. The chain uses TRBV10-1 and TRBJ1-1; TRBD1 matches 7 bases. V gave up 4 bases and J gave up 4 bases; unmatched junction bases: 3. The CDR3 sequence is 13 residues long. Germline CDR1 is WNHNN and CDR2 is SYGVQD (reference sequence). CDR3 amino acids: CASSGNRGTEAFF. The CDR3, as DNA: TGCGCCAGCAGTGGCAACAGGGGCACTGAAGCTTTCTTT.

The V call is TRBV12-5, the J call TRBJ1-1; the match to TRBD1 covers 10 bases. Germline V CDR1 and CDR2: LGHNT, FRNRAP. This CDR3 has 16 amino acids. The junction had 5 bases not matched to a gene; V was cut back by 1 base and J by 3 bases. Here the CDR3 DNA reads TGTGCTAGTGGTTTGGAGACAGGGGGCGTGTACACTGAAGCTTTCTTT. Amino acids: CASGLETGGVYTEAFF.